This record covers a single T cell receptor beta chain. Original methodology: Reference gene primer amplification yielded estimated nucleated cell counts. The method was immunoSEQ multiplex PCR; TCRdb's version includes in-frame clones alone and lacks a portion of them. That table furnishes V, J and clone size, whereas the DNA furnished D and trimming. The sample contains approximately 180,000 clones, about 78% of which appear only once. Resolution of symptoms, clearance, or two negative PCRs was present in recovered Cohort 3 donors. This entry belongs to a study of blood T cell repertoires in COVID-19. The overall study: In each case, the material was cDNA or gDNA derived from T cells, B-cell-depleted T cells, or PBMCs.

CDR3 size: 16 residues. CDR1 and CDR2 (germline): SGHTA, FQGTGA. Trimming removed 5 bases from V and 5 bases from J, with 21 bases in between. The sample consisted of PBMCs or T cells enriched from blood (not recorded which). The clonotype originates from a woman aged 50 to 60 who had recovered from COVID-19. The chain recombines TRBV7-3 with TRBJ1-1; D is possibly TRBD1 (5 bases). Here the CDR3 DNA reads TGTGCCAGCAGCCCCCACGGGGCGGGATCGGGAACTGAAGCTTTCTTT. The encoded protein is CASSPHGAGSGTEAFF.